Listed below are T cell receptor beta chains from one sample, sequenced in a study of blood T cell dynamics during melanoma immunotherapy. This table comes from immunoSEQ multiplex PCR, and its TCRdb copy is limited to in-frame clones, with some not included. The table lists 15,000 or so clones, over 75% of them singletons. The material was blood, obtained from a patient treated with checkpoint blockade. These receptors were taken from a human donor with melanoma. Both conserved end residues are part of each CDR3. The order of the fields is D gene, clone size, J gene, V gene, CDR3 protein, CDR3 DNA. A D gene is named only where the DNA matches it firmly. Clone size, where shown, is once, few, many, or a class for clones that have expanded.

-	-	TRBJ1-1	TRBV4-3	CASTRTAHTEAFF	TGCGCCAGTACCCGAACAGCACACACTGAAGCTTTCTTT
-	-	TRBJ2-1	TRBV11-1	CASSLDGHNEQFF	TGTGCCAGCAGCTTAGACGGTCACAATGAGCAGTTCTTC
TRBD1	-	TRBJ2-3	TRBV5-1	CASSRSTGTGTDTQYF	TGCGCCAGCAGCCGCTCGACAGGGACCGGCACAGATACGCAGTATTTT
-	-	TRBJ2-5	TRBV30	CAWSRRGETQYF	TGTGCCTGGAGTCGGAGGGGTGAGACCCAGTACTTC
-	-	TRBJ2-1	TRBV10-3	CAISGSDRTEEQFF	TGTGCCATCAGTGGGTCAGACAGGACAGAAGAGCAGTTCTTC
TRBD1	-	TRBJ2-3	TRBV9	CASSPLGGQASTDTQYF	TGTGCCAGCAGTCCCCTCGGCGGACAGGCCAGCACAGATACGCAGTATTTT
-	once	TRBJ2-7	TRBV4-2	CASSQATTGRTSEQYF	TGTGCCAGCAGCCAAGCGACGACGGGGCGAACCAGCGAGCAGTACTTC
TRBD1	-	TRBJ2-5	TRBV29-1	CSVAQGQGRETQYF	TGCAGCGTTGCCCAGGGACAGGGAAGAGAGACCCAGTACTTC
TRBD1	-	TRBJ2-3	TRBV19	CASSIVGTGSTDTQYF	TGTGCCAGTAGTATAGTGGGGACAGGGAGCACAGATACGCAGTATTTT
-	-	TRBJ1-1	TRBV7-6	CASSLGVGRNTEAFF	TGTGCCAGCAGCTTAGGTGTGGGAAGGAACACTGAAGCTTTCTTT
-	-	TRBJ1-1	TRBV5-1	CASSLSGGLLNTEAFF	TGCGCCAGCAGCTTGTCGGGGGGACTCCTGAACACTGAAGCTTTCTTT
TRBD2	-	TRBJ2-1	TRBV18	CASSQLGTSGVQFF	TGTGCCAGCTCACAACTGGGGACTAGCGGGGTGCAGTTCTTC
TRBD2	-	TRBJ2-1	TRBV6-5	CASSLGTSGFKQFF	TGTGCCAGCAGTCTGGGGACTAGCGGTTTTAAGCAGTTCTTC
-	-	TRBJ1-4	TRBV19	CASARGDSTNEKLFF	TGTGCCAGTGCCAGAGGGGACTCAACTAATGAAAAACTGTTTTTT
-	-	TRBJ1-1	TRBV13	CASSRRTRAYTEAFF	TGTGCCAGCAGCCGCCGGACCAGGGCGTACACTGAAGCTTTCTTT
-	once	TRBJ2-7	TRBV18	CASSPSSGAGEQYF	TGTGCCAGCTCACCATCGTCCGGGGCAGGGGAGCAGTACTTC
-	-	TRBJ2-3	TRBV9	CASSDAGHTDTQYF	TGTGCCAGCAGCGACGCAGGCCACACAGATACGCAGTATTTT
-	-	TRBJ1-1	TRBV21-1	CASSKDRLNTEAFF	TGTGCCAGCAGCAAAGACAGGCTGAACACTGAAGCTTTCTTT
-	-	TRBJ1-2	TRBV6-6	CASSTLGQAYGYTF	TGTGCCAGCAGTACTCTGGGGCAAGCCTATGGCTACACCTTC
-	-	TRBJ2-5	TRBV2	CASSGGGRRETQYF	TGTGCCAGCAGTGGGGGGGGGCGCCGGGAGACCCAGTACTTC
-	-	TRBJ1-2	TRBV5-4	CASSSTGQGGYTF	TGTGCCAGCAGCTCCACAGGGCAAGGTGGCTACACCTTC
TRBD2	-	TRBJ2-5	TRBV5-6	CASSPVSGVGETQYF	TGTGCCAGCAGCCCGGTTAGCGGGGTCGGAGAGACCCAGTACTTC